This T cell receptor beta chain was profiled in a study of OX40 agonist ivuxolimab in advanced cancers. Study-wide background: Cancers in dose escalation were hepatocellular, melanoma, renal cell and head and neck. Mean age roughly 65 years, range about 23 to 80; nearly 85% male. The study's findings and limits: CD4+ T cells averaged fewer expanded clones than CD8+ T cells.

If patients had autoimmune disease history or systemic immunosuppression, they were excluded. About this clone: Its target is unknown.

The CDR3 totals 16 residues. Germline loops: CDR1 SGHNT, CDR2 YENEEA. The V and J ends lost 7 bases and 0 bases respectively, with 19 bases between them. Some clones are missing from TCRdb's copy, which holds only in-frame ones; the method was immunoSEQ multiplex PCR. The table shows 65,000 to 100,000 clones, with around 94% occurring only once. V usage is TRBV11-3 and J usage is TRBJ2-7; D may be TRBD1 or TRBD2 (6 bases each). The sequence was collected from an adult with an advanced solid tumor such as melanoma, head and neck, liver or kidney cancer. The starting material was CD4+ or CD8+ T cells sorted from blood, obtained in a trial of the OX40 agonist ivuxolimab. The CDR3 region has the DNA TGTGCCAGCAACCCGGGTAGGGGGGACGACTCCTACGAGCAGTACTTC. Amino acids: CASNPGRGDDSYEQYF.